This T cell receptor (beta chain) was found in a study of OX40 agonist ivuxolimab in advanced cancers. Across the whole study: At doses from 0.01 to 10 mg/kg, patients were given intravenous ivuxolimab every 2 weeks.

Sequencing was performed with immunoSEQ multiplex PCR; in TCRdb, only in-frame clones are kept and a portion is missing. Here the sample spans tens of thousands of clones, approximately 90% being singletons. Germline V gene data show CDR1 as SEHNR and CDR2 as FQNEAQ (reference sequence). V shed 5 bases and J 7 bases; nucleotides not matched to a gene: 13. The CDR3 is made up of 16 amino acids. This rearrangement joins TRBV7-9 to TRBJ2-7; 11 bases are shared with TRBD1. The sequence came from an adult with an advanced solid tumor such as melanoma, head and neck, liver or kidney cancer. Sequenced here: CD4+ or CD8+ T cells sorted from blood, sampled in a trial of the OX40 agonist ivuxolimab. CDR3: CASSGRTGGSEREQYF. The CDR3 DNA reads TGTGCCAGCAGCGGCAGGACAGGGGGCTCAGAGAGGGAGCAGTACTTC.